These 19 T cell receptor beta chains share one sample of origin, sequenced in a study of tumor-infiltrating lymphocytes in primary liver carcinoma. Between roughly 20 and 30 mg of unsorted bulk tissue served as the source from which RNA and DNA were co-extracted. Starting material of about 450 ng total RNA yielded TCR beta cDNA via a constant-region primer. Slightly modified ARM-PCR served as the procedure for the TCR beta libraries. These libraries came from three rounds of nested multiplex PCR. The first two PCR rounds used TRBV1-TRBV30 forward primers with a C-beta reverse primer, 9 to 11 cycles each. TCRdb called the multiplex PCR reads again in MiXCR, with one record for every CDR3 protein. The repertoire holds roughly 120,000 distinct CDR3 sequences, with 55% to 65% as singletons. The sample was liver tumor tissue from sampling region 1. The subset denotes: tumor region T1, superior pole. Receptor source: a woman aged 55-70 years with primary liver carcinoma and hepatitis B virus infection.

Turning to this clonotype: A read error is possible here, since a much larger clone lies one base away. The J gene is TRBJ2-7, the V gene TRBV12-3 or TRBV12-4; D remains unclear. The CDR3 contains 13 residues. DNA for the CDR3: TGTGCCAGCAGTTTAGGTTACAGCTACGAGCAGTGCTTC. Amino acid sequence: CASSLGYSYEQCF.

Comments on this clonotype: A much larger clone is a single base away; this may be a read error. The rearrangement links TRBV6-1 to TRBJ2-7; D remains unclear. Germline V gene lookup returns CDR1 MNHNS and CDR2 SASEGT. The V end lost 10 bases, the J end lost 3 bases, and 13 bases lay between the germline ends. The CDR3 extends over 12 amino acids. CDR3 nucleotide sequence: TGTGCCAACGAGACCGGGCTCTACGAGCAGTACTTC. This gives the protein CANETGLYEQYF.

A remark on this clonotype: Given a much more abundant clone one base away, this may be a read error. This sequence joins TRBV6-1 and TRBJ2-5, with 9 nucleotides matching TRBD2. The germline CDR1 and CDR2 sequences are MNHNS and SASEGT. CDR3 length: 15 residues. The CDR3 spells CVSRGVAGDEETQYF. The CDR3 DNA reads TGTGTCAGCAGGGGGGTAGCGGGAGATGAGGAGACCCAGTACTTC.

This clonotype is a singleton in its sample. The CDR3 spells CASSQDLWTDSTDTQYF. The CDR3 bases are TGCGCCAGCAGCCAAGACCTATGGACAGACAGCACAGATACGCAGTATTTT. The chain combines TRBV4-1 with TRBJ2-3, with TRBD1 as a possible D gene (6 bases). The CDR3 totals 17 residues. Germline CDR1 and CDR2: MGHRA and YSYEKL. V was shortened by 0 bases and J by 0 bases, with 13 bases between the two germline ends.

This clonotype was recorded once. A read error may account for a junction end that differs from germline. The CDR3 bases are TGTGCCTGCAGTGGGGGGGGCAATCAGCCCCAGCATTTT. Translation: CACSGGGNQPQHF. The rearrangement links TRBV30 to TRBJ1-5; D possibly corresponds to TRBD1 (5 bases). CDR3 length: 13 residues. Germline V gene lookup returns CDR1 GTSNPN and CDR2 SVGIG (reference sequence).

As to this clonotype: This may arise from a read error, as a much more abundant clone is one base away. The chain employs TRBV12-3 or TRBV12-4 and TRBJ2-6; weak D call: TRBD1 (6 bases). The CDR3 spans 15 residues. The CDR3 sequence: CASSPDRSGANVLIF. The CDR3 region has the DNA TGTGCCAGCAGTCCCGACAGGTCCGGGGCCAACGTCCTGATTTTC.

This chain uses TRBV2 with TRBJ2-7; 7 positions agree with TRBD1. V was pared by 11 bases and J by 2 bases, with 6 bases of the junction left unmatched. Germline lookup yields CDR1 SNHLY and CDR2 FYNNEI. This CDR3 has 12 residues. DNA for the CDR3: TGTGCCGGCGGACAGGAAACCTACGAGCAGTACTTC. It yields the protein CAGGQETYEQYF.

To note about this clonotype: A read error may account for a junction end that differs from germline. The V and J genes are TRBV28 and TRBJ2-7; D remains ambiguous. The CDR3 is 14 amino acids. In germline, CDR1 is MDHEN, CDR2 SYDVKM. The CDR3 region has the DNA TGTGCCAACAGTTCAATGGGCCCCAACTACGAGCAGTACTTC. Translating it yields CANSSMGPNYEQYF.

This clonotype has a count of ten or more. This chain links TRBV4-1 with TRBJ2-1; TRBD2 matches 11 bases. The CDR3 contains 15 residues. CDR1 is MGHRA and CDR2 is YSYEKL in the germline V gene. With 4 bases clipped from V and 3 bases from J, the junction kept 2 bases outside the gene matches. CDR3 amino acids: CASSPGTSGYNEQFF. The CDR3 DNA reads as TGCGCCAGCAGCCCTGGGACTAGCGGCTACAATGAGCAGTTCTTC.

In the case of this clonotype: Possible read error: a much larger clone is one base away. The V call is TRBV5-4, the J call TRBJ2-3; tentatively, D is TRBD1 (6 bases). The CDR3 is made up of 15 amino acids. Germline CDR1 SGHNT, CDR2 YYREEE (reference sequence). In DNA form, the CDR3 reads TGTGCCATCAGCTTGGACAGTAAATCCACAGATACGCAGTATTTT. It codes for CAISLDSKSTDTQYF.

For this clonotype: One junction end does not reproduce the germline sequence, and a read error may be involved. The chain has TRBV11-2 and TRBJ2-5; TRBD1 might be the D (6 bases). This CDR3 region has 13 residues. Germline-derived CDR1 and CDR2 are SGHAT and FQNNGV. Written as DNA, the CDR3 is TGTGTCAGCAGCCGGGACACCCAAGGGACCCAGTACTTC. Its protein is CVSSRDTQGTQYF.

This clonotype has ten or more counts. The chain recombines TRBV5-6 with TRBJ2-7, with TRBD1 as a possible D gene (5 bases). CDR3 size: 16 residues. The germline V gene encodes CDR1 SGHDT and CDR2 YYEEEE. The V end was cut by 4 bases, the J end by 0 bases, with 17 bases between. Here the CDR3 DNA reads TGTGCCAGCAGCCCTAACTTGGGGCTCAGCTCCTACGAGCAGTACTTC. Amino acids: CASSPNLGLSSYEQYF.

Note on this clonotype: The junction departs from germline at one end; a sequencing error may be responsible. The chain couples TRBV6-1 to TRBJ2-5; 9 bases agree with TRBD2. The DNA end is a closer match to TRBJ2-7, so the J assignment may be wrong. The CDR3 loop spans 15 amino acids. The germline V gene encodes CDR1 MNHNS and CDR2 SASEGT. The CDR3 DNA follows: TGTACCAGCAGTGAGTTAGCGGGGGCTGGGTACGAGCAGTACTTC. Encoded protein: CTSSELAGAGYEQYF.

By frequency in the sample, this clonotype is medium-sized. The chain is built from TRBV11-2 and TRBJ2-5; TRBD1 aligns across 7 bases. The ends lost 5 bases at V and 3 bases at J; junction bases unmatched: 6. CDR3 length equals 14 residues. Germline CDR1 is SGHAT and CDR2 is FQNNGV. The CDR3, as DNA: TGTGCCAGCAGCCCGACAGGGCGGAAAGAGACCCAGTACTTC. It is translated as CASSPTGRKETQYF.

In its sample, this clonotype was seen many times. The rearrangement uses TRBV29-1 and TRBJ1-1, with a tentative D call TRBD1 (6 bases). CDR3 length equals 15 residues. Trimming took 5 bases from V and 2 from J, leaving 18 bases between them. Germline CDR1 is SQVTM and CDR2 is ANQGSEA. CDR3: CSVMYSGTLNTEAFF. CDR3 coding DNA: TGCAGCGTTATGTATTCCGGGACATTAAACACTGAAGCTTTCTTT.

The sample holds a few counts of this clonotype. CDR3 in amino acids: CASSPDFLGGRYNQPQHF. The CDR3 DNA reads TGTGCCAGCAGTCCTGACTTCTTAGGGGGGCGGTACAATCAGCCCCAGCATTTT. The chain recombines TRBV28 with TRBJ1-5; maybe TRBD1 (6 bases). V gave up 5 bases and J gave up 3 bases, with 23 bases separating them. The CDR3 is 18 amino acids. In germline, CDR1 is MDHEN, CDR2 SYDVKM.

With respect to this clonotype: An end of the junction does not agree with germline; a read error may underlie this. The rearrangement joins TRBV11-3 to TRBJ1-1; D ambiguous. The CDR3 has 12 amino acids. Germline assignment: CDR1 SGHNT and CDR2 YENEEA. The CDR3 nucleotides read TGTGCCAACAGCTTCAGAACCACTGAAGCCTTCTTT. Amino acid sequence: CANSFRTTEAFF. The whole variable domain, remainder taken from reference TRBV11-3 and TRBJ1-1, is EAGVVQSPRYKIIEKKQPVAFWCNPISGHNTLYWYLQNLGQGPELLIRYENEEAVDDSQLPKDRFSAERLKGVDSTLKIQPAELGDSAVYLCANSFRTTEAFFGQGTRLTVV.

Note on this clonotype: A much larger clone differs by one base, so this may be a read error. This rearrangement joins TRBV6-5 to TRBJ2-1, with D maybe TRBD2 (5 bases). The CDR3 length is 15 residues. V lost 2 bases to trimming and J lost 12 bases, with 20 bases between them. The germline V gene has CDR1 MNHEY and CDR2 SVGAGI. The CDR3 spells CASSYMSLGGDAQFF. In DNA, the CDR3 is TGTGCCAGCAGTTACATGAGTCTAGGAGGCGATGCGCAGTTCTTC.

For this clonotype: An end of the junction differs from the germline gene, which may be a read error. The chain employs TRBV6-5 and TRBJ1-6; D might be TRBD1 (6 bases). The germline V gene has CDR1 MNHEY and CDR2 SVGAGI. The CDR3 has 14 residues. The DNA for the CDR3 is TGTGCCAGCAGTTACCGACAGGAAAATTCGCCCCACCACTTT. It translates to CASSYRQENSPHHF.